The following is a T cell receptor beta chain sequence with its context. Its antigen remains unidentified. The data originate from a study of T cell responses to AZD1222 COVID-19 vaccine. General observations from the study: Baseline serology detected seropositivity in only a handful of AZD1222 recipients. Clonal diversity may have been underestimated in mostly white British donors. Across spike, vaccine-associated CD4 TCRs were found, dominant at 160-218 and 743-854.

Trimming stripped 4 bases from V and 3 bases from J, with 15 bases between. Per germline, CDR1 KGHSH and CDR2 LQKENI. CDR3 length: 15 residues. Combined were second doses at about 4 or about 12 weeks. Clones were sequenced by immunoSEQ multiplex PCR, and TCRdb holds only the in-frame ones, with some missing. The sample lists 170,000 or so clones, approximately 86% occurring once. The TCR comes from an adult who received the AZD1222 COVID-19 vaccine. This specimen consisted of peripheral blood, obtained 28 days after the second AZD1222 dose. The rearrangement links TRBV18 to TRBJ1-1; D is undetermined. The CDR3 DNA reads TGTGCCAGCTCACGGCCTACGGGATACGACACTGAAGCTTTCTTT. It codes for CASSRPTGYDTEAFF.